This passage covers 20 T cell receptor beta chains from one sample sequenced in a study of cytomegalovirus exposure and HLA in healthy donors. Primers included in the PCR were 60 Vbeta and 13 Jbeta primers. Produced via immunoSEQ multiplex PCR; TCRdb's table is partial and in-frame only. Of 100,000 to 150,000 clones listed, roughly four fifths are singletons. Source material: PBMCs. The receptors were sampled from a man in his forties in good health and CMV-seronegative.

CDR3 in DNA: TGCGCCAGCAGTTTGGGAGGGAGAACCGGGGAGCTGTTTTTT. This codes for CASSLGGRTGELFF. This chain links TRBV4-3 with TRBJ2-2; 7 positions match TRBD2. The CDR3 is 14 amino acids. Losses at the gene ends were 6 bases for V and 5 bases for J; bases not matched to a gene: 6. Germline values: CDR1 LGHNA, CDR2 YSLEER.

The genes are TRBV19 and TRBJ1-5; a weak D match, TRBD1 (6 bases). The CDR3 runs to 18 residues. V lost 0 bases and J 0 bases, leaving 15 bases between the germline ends. CDR1 is LNHDA and CDR2 is SQIVND in the germline V gene (reference sequence). The CDR3 spells CASSIDLPGVFSNQPQHF. CDR3 DNA: TGTGCCAGTAGTATAGACCTGCCAGGGGTTTTTAGCAATCAGCCCCAGCATTTT.

This chain uses TRBV28 with TRBJ2-3, with 8 bases aligning to TRBD2. J was trimmed by 2 bases and V by 6 bases; bases with no gene match: 7. Germline CDR1 reads MDHEN; CDR2 reads SYDVKM. The CDR3 consists of 15 residues. The chain's CDR3 is CASRTPAGVTDTQYF. The DNA of the CDR3 is TGTGCCAGCAGGACGCCAGCGGGAGTCACAGATACGCAGTATTTT. Full variable domain (remainder filled in from reference TRBV28 and TRBJ2-3): DVKVTQSSRYLVKRTGEKVFLECVQDMDHENMFWYRQDPGLGLRLIYFSYDVKMKEKGDIPEGYSVSREKKERFSLILESASTNQTSMYLCASRTPAGVTDTQYFGPGTRLTVL.

The V and J genes are TRBV19 and TRBJ1-2; 12 positions match TRBD1. CDR1 is LNHDA, CDR2 SQIVND, per germline (reference sequence). V shed 4 bases and J 4 bases; nucleotides not matched to a gene: 7. The CDR3 covers 16 residues. The CDR3 nucleotides read TGTGCCAGTAGTACCGCCGGGACAGGGGGCTCCTATGGCTACACCTTC. As protein: CASSTAGTGGSYGYTF. Combining the CDR3 with reference TRBV19 and TRBJ1-2 gives the whole variable domain DGGITQSPKYLFRKEGQNVTLSCEQNLNHDAMYWYRQDPGQGLRLIYYSQIVNDFQKGDIAEGYSVSREKKESFPLTVTSAQKNPTAFYLCASSTAGTGGSYGYTFGSGTRLTVV.

The chain carries TRBV5-1 and TRBJ2-7, with D possibly being TRBD1 (6 bases). CDR3 length: 12 amino acids. V dropped 4 bases and J dropped 3 bases, with 8 bases sitting between them. Germline V gene lookup returns CDR1 SGHRS and CDR2 YFSETQ. The DNA of the CDR3 is TGCGCCAGCAGCCCGACAGGCTACGAGCAGTACTTC. Encoded protein: CASSPTGYEQYF.

In DNA form, the CDR3 reads TGTGCCAGCAGCTTGGCGGCGGGAGAAAAACTGTTTTTT. It codes for CASSLAAGEKLFF. This rearrangement joins TRBV5-6 to TRBJ1-4; D not certain. The CDR3 has 13 amino acids. CDR1 is SGHDT and CDR2 is YYEEEE in the germline V gene. Trimming cost V 0 bases and J 8 bases, with 8 bases left between them.

The CDR3 loop reads CASSPSGSVHEQYF. The CDR3 nucleotides are TGTGCCAGCAGCCCGAGCGGGAGCGTTCACGAGCAGTACTTC. The chain has TRBV9 and TRBJ2-7, with 8 bases that match TRBD2. Germline V gene lookup returns CDR1 SGDLS and CDR2 YYNGEE. This CDR3 comprises 14 residues. V was clipped by 4 bases and J by 5 bases; unmatched bases: 8.

The rearrangement uses TRBV6-6 and TRBJ2-5; D remains unclear. V gave up 8 bases and J gave up 5 bases, with 12 bases separating them. CDR1 is MNHNY, CDR2 SVGAGI, per germline (reference sequence). The CDR3 contains 12 residues. CDR3 in amino acids: CASLGAWETQYF. CDR3 DNA sequence: TGTGCCAGCTTAGGAGCTTGGGAGACCCAGTACTTC.

The chain uses TRBV18 and TRBJ1-1; 8 bases agree with TRBD1. Germline CDR1 KGHSH, CDR2 LQKENI. J lost 2 bases, V lost 6 bases, and 11 bases had no gene match. The CDR3 covers 16 residues. The DNA of the CDR3 is TGTGCCAGCTCTCGAGGACAGGGAGACCTCAACACTGAAGCTTTCTTT. The encoded protein is CASSRGQGDLNTEAFF.

The V and J genes are TRBV5-4 and TRBJ2-7; 8 bases map to TRBD2. CDR1 is SGHNT, CDR2 YYREEE, per germline (reference sequence). CDR3 length equals 16 residues. V shed 0 bases, J shed 2 bases, and the junction held 7 bases outside the gene matches. The CDR3 region is CASSLGAGLGAYEQYF. For the CDR3, the DNA is TGTGCCAGCAGCTTGGGAGCGGGACTAGGTGCCTACGAGCAGTACTTC.

The V gene is TRBV19, the J gene TRBJ2-1; TRBD1 might be the D (6 bases). Germline V gives CDR1 LNHDA, CDR2 SQIVND (reference sequence). V was trimmed by 7 bases and J by 0 bases, leaving 13 bases between them. The CDR3 contains 15 residues. The CDR3 DNA reads as TGTGCCAGTACTTCCGACAGGAGCTCCTACAATGAGCAGTTCTTC. Protein: CASTSDRSSYNEQFF.

J is TRBJ1-2 and V is TRBV2; D is unresolved. Trimming stripped 6 bases from V and 6 bases from J, with 11 bases between. The CDR3 is 12 residues long. The V gene's germline CDR1 is SNHLY and CDR2 FYNNEI. In nucleotides, the CDR3 is TGTGCCAGCAGCAGAAAAGTCGATGGCTACACCTTC. It translates to CASSRKVDGYTF.

This chain links TRBV28 with TRBJ2-7; tentatively, D is TRBD2 (6 bases). The germline V gene encodes CDR1 MDHEN and CDR2 SYDVKM. V shed 9 bases and J shed 3 bases, with 9 bases lying between them. The length of the CDR3 is 11 residues. The CDR3 coding sequence is TGTGCCAGTCTCGGGGGCTACGAGCAGTACTTC. This gives the protein CASLGGYEQYF.

This clone was seen more than once but under ten times. This chain uses TRBV5-4 with TRBJ1-1, with D perhaps matching TRBD1 (5 bases). Germline V lookup: CDR1 SGHNT, CDR2 YYREEE (reference sequence). The CDR3 is made up of 13 amino acids. V lost 6 bases, J lost 1 base, and 10 bases lay in between. Here the CDR3 DNA reads TGTGCCAGCACGGCCAGGGAGAACACTGAAGCTTTCTTT. Protein product: CASTARENTEAFF.

The chain uses TRBV6-5 and TRBJ1-1; TRBD1 matches at 7 bases. The V segment lost 4 bases and the J segment 2 bases; nucleotides outside the gene matches: 4. The CDR3 extends over 14 amino acids. Germline assignment: CDR1 MNHEY and CDR2 SVGAGI. The CDR3 DNA sequence: TGTGCCAGCAGTTGGGGGACAGTTAACACTGAAGCTTTCTTT. Its translation: CASSWGTVNTEAFF.

The rearrangement uses TRBV5-4 and TRBJ2-1, with D maybe TRBD2 (6 bases). Deletions cut 4 bases from V and 0 bases from J, with 17 bases between. This CDR3 comprises 17 residues. Germline V gene data show CDR1 as SGHNT and CDR2 as YYREEE (reference sequence). The CDR3 region has the DNA TGTGCCAGCAGCCCTCCAACCAGGACTACCTCCTACAATGAGCAGTTCTTC. Its protein is CASSPPTRTTSYNEQFF.

In the case of this clone: The junction departs from the called germline gene at one end, perhaps through a read error. This rearrangement joins TRBV2 to TRBJ2-6; D possibly corresponds to TRBD1 (5 bases). This CDR3 is 16 amino acids long. From germline, CDR1 is SNHLY and CDR2 FYNNEI. CDR3 DNA: TGTGCCAGCAGTGTCGGGCGGAGCTCTGGGGCCAACGGCCTGACTTTC. Protein sequence: CASSVGRSSGANGLTF.

V and J are TRBV13 and TRBJ2-5; 10 bases are a match to TRBD2. The V gene's germline CDR1 is PRHDT and CDR2 FYEKMQ (reference sequence). The CDR3 runs to 17 residues. Germline trimming cut 5 bases from V and 5 bases from J; bases unmatched to any gene: 14. The CDR3 nucleotides are TGTGCCAGCAGCCCCGGACTAGCGGAGTGGGGGGAGGAGACCCAGTACTTC. This encodes CASSPGLAEWGEETQYF. Full variable domain (outside the CDR3, taken from reference TRBV13 and TRBJ2-5): AAGVIQSPRHLIKEKRETATLKCYPIPRHDTVYWYQQGPGQDPQFLISFYEKMQSDKGSIPDRFSAQQFSDYHSELNMSSLELGDSALYFCASSPGLAEWGEETQYFGPGTRLLVL.

This clone was detected only once. The CDR3 region has the DNA TGTGCCAGCAGCTCACAACCAGGGGGCTCTGGAAACACCATATATTTT. Translated, it gives CASSSQPGGSGNTIYF. The chain joins TRBV7-2 to TRBJ1-3, with 7 bases matching TRBD1. Germline loops: CDR1 SGHTA, CDR2 FQGNSA. The V segment lost 4 bases and the J segment 0 bases; nucleotides outside the gene matches: 6. There are 16 residues in the CDR3.

The chain recombines TRBV7-9 with TRBJ2-7, with a possible D match to TRBD2 (5 bases). Trimming shortened V by 0 bases and J by 6 bases, and 9 bases separated the two germline ends. The CDR3 is 13 residues long. Germline V gene lookup returns CDR1 SEHNR and CDR2 FQNEAQ (reference sequence). CDR3 loop: CASSLAGVSEQYF. Here the CDR3 DNA reads TGTGCCAGCAGCTTAGCCGGGGTAAGCGAGCAGTACTTC.